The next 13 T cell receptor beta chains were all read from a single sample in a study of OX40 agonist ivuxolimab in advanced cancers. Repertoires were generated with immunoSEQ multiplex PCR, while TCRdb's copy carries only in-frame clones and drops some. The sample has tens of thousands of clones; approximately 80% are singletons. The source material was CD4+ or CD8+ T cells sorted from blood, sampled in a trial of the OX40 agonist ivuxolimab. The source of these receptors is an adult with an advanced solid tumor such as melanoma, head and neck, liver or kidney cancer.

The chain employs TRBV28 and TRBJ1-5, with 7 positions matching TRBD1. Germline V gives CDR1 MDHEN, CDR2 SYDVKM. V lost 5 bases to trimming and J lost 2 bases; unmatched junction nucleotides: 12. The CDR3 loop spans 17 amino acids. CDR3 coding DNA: TGTGCCAGCAGTGGAACGACAGGGTCTGGGCGCAATCAGCCCCAGCATTTT. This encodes CASSGTTGSGRNQPQHF. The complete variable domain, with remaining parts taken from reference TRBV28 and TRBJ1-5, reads DVKVTQSSRYLVKRTGEKVFLECVQDMDHENMFWYRQDPGLGLRLIYFSYDVKMKEKGDIPEGYSVSREKKERFSLILESASTNQTSMYLCASSGTTGSGRNQPQHFGDGTRLSIL.

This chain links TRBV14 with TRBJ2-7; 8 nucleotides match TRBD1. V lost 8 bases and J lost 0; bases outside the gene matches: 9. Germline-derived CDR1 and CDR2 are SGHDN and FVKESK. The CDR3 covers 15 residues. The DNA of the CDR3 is TGTGCCAGCGAAAACCCAGGGGGCTACTCCTACGAGCAGTACTTC. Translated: CASENPGGYSYEQYF.

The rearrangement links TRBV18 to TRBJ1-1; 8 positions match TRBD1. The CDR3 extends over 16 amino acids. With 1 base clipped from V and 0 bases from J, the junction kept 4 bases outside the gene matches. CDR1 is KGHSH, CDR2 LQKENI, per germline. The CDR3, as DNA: TGTGCCAGCTCACCACGGCAGGGGGCGATGAACACTGAAGCTTTCTTT. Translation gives CASSPRQGAMNTEAFF.

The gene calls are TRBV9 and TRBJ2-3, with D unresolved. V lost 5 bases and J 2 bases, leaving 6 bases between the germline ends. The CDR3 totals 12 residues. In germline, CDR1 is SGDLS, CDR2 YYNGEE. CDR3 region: CASRGTTDTQYF. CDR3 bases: TGTGCCAGCAGGGGAACCACAGATACGCAGTATTTT. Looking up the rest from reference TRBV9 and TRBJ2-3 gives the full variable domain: DSGVTQTPKHLITATGQRVTLRCSPRSGDLSVYWYQQSLDQGLQFLIQYYNGEERAKGNILERFSAQQFPDLHSELNLSSLELGDSALYFCASRGTTDTQYFGPGTRLTVL.

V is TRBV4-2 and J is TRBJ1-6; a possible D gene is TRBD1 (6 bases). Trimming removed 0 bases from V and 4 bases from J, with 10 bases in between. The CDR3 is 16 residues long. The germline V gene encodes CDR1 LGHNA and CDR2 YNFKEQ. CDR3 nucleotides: TGTGCCAGCAGCCAAGAGCTACAGGGATATAATTCACCCCTCCACTTT. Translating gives CASSQELQGYNSPLHF.

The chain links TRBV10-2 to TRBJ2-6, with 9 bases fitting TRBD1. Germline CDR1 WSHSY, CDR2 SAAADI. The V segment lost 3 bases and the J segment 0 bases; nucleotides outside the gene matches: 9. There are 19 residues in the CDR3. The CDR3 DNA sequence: TGCGCCAGCAGTGACTCGGGGACAGGGAAAAACTCTGGGGCCAACGTCCTGACTTTC. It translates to CASSDSGTGKNSGANVLTF.

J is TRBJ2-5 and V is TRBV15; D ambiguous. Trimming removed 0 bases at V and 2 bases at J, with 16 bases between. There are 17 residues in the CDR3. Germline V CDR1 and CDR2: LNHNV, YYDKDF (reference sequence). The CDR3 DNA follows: TGTGCCACCAGCAGAGATGATAGGACCAGTTCACAAGAGACCCAGTACTTC. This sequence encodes CATSRDDRTSSQETQYF. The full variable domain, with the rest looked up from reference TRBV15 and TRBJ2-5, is DAMVIQNPRYQVTQFGKPVTLSCSQTLNHNVMYWYQQKSSQAPKLLFHYYDKDFNNEADTPDNFQSRRPNTSFCFLDIRSPGLGDTAMYLCATSRDDRTSSQETQYFGPGTRLLVL.

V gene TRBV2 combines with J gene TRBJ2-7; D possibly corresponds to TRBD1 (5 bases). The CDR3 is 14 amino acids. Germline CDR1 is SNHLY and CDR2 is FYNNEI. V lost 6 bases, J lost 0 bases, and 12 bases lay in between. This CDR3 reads CASRQDTTSYEQYF. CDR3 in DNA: TGTGCCAGCAGGCAGGACACGACCTCCTACGAGCAGTACTTC.

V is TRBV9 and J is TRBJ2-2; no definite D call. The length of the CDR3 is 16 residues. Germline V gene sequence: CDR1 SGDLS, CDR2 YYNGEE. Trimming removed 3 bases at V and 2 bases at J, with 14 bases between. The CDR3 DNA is TGTGCCAGCAGCGCCCTAGGAAAAGACAACACCGGGGAGCTGTTTTTT. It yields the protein CASSALGKDNTGELFF.

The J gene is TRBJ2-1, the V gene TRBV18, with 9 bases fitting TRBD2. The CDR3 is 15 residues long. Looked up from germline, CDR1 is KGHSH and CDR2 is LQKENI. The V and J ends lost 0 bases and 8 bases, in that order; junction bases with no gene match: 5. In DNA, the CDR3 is TGTGCCAGCTCACCACCGGGACTAGCTTTTGATGAGCAGTTCTTC. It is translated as CASSPPGLAFDEQFF.

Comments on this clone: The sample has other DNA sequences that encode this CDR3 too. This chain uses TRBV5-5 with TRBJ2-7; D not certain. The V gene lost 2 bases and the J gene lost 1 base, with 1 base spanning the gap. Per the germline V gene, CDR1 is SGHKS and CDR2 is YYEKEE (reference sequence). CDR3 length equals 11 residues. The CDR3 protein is CASSFSYEQYF. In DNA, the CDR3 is TGTGCCAGCAGCTTTTCCTACGAGCAGTACTTC.

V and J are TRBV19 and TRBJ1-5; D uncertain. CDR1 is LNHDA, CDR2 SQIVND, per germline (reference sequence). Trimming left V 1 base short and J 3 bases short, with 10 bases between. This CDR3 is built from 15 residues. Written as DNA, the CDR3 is TGTGCCAGTAGTATAGTAGGGTCGAACAATCAGCCCCAGCATTTT. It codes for CASSIVGSNNQPQHF.

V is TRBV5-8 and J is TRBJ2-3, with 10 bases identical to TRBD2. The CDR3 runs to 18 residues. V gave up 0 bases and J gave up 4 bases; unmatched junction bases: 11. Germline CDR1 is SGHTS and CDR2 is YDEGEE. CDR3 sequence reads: CASSLGQTLAGGADTQYF. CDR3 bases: TGTGCCAGCAGCTTGGGACAGACTTTAGCGGGAGGCGCAGATACGCAGTATTTT. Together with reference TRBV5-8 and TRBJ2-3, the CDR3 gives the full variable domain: EAGVTQSPTHLIKTRGQQATLRCSPISGHTSVYWYQQALGLGLQFLLWYDEGEERNRGNFPPRFSGRQFPNYSSELNVNALELEDSALYLCASSLGQTLAGGADTQYFGPGTRLTVL.